Reported below is one T cell receptor (beta chain). Germline V CDR1 and CDR2: SQVTM, ANQGSEA. This CDR3 contains 14 residues. Losses at the gene ends were 3 bases for V and 4 bases for J; bases not matched to a gene: 5. A multiplex PCR was run with 60 Vbeta primers and 13 Jbeta primers. The method was immunoSEQ multiplex PCR; TCRdb's version includes in-frame clones alone and lacks a portion of them. The table includes 160,000 or so clones, approximately 76% detected once. This sample was taken from a study of cytomegalovirus exposure and HLA in healthy donors. The V gene is TRBV29-1, the J gene TRBJ2-3; 9 positions agree with TRBD2. The source material was PBMCs. The receptor was isolated from a man between 60 and 70 years old in good health and CMV-seronegative. CDR3 nucleotide sequence: TGCAGCGTTGAGCGGGAGGGGTTCGCAGATACGCAGTATTTT. It translates to CSVEREGFADTQYF.